Following are 12 T cell receptor beta chains from one sample sequenced in a study of beta chain features in type 1 diabetes. No antigen has been assigned to these receptors. The whole isolated RNA underwent reverse transcription, so sequencing captured expressed TCRB transcripts. Profiled with immunoSEQ multiplex PCR; TCRdb holds only in-frame clones, not every one. Of 330,000 or so clones listed, 10% to 15% were seen once; the top ten hold 0.01%. Findings and limits, study-wide: Within each of all four CD4+ subsets, Type 1 diabetes patients had TCRB CDR3s that were moderately but significantly shorter.

What was sequenced was naive CD4+ T cells from blood. These receptors were obtained from a young woman with type 1 diabetes.

V is TRBV11-2 and J is TRBJ2-3; the D gene is possibly TRBD2 (6 bases). V lost 4 bases and J 9 bases, leaving 14 bases between the germline ends. Germline CDR1 is SGHAT and CDR2 is FQNNGV. The length of the CDR3 is 13 residues. The CDR3 loop is CASSSRLEGTQYF. CDR3 coding DNA: TGTGCCAGCAGCTCCCGACTGGAGGGGACGCAGTATTTT.

V usage is TRBV7-9 and J usage is TRBJ2-5; tentatively, D is TRBD1 (5 bases). Trimming shortened V by 3 bases and J by 5 bases, and 7 bases separated the two germline ends. Looked up from germline, CDR1 is SEHNR and CDR2 is FQNEAQ (reference sequence). The CDR3 has 12 residues. The CDR3 is CASSLDTETQYF. The DNA of the CDR3 is TGTGCCAGCAGCTTGGACACCGAGACCCAGTACTTC.

This clone was seen a handful of times. The chain carries TRBV4-1 and TRBJ2-1, with 7 positions matching TRBD2. CDR3 length: 18 amino acids. In germline, CDR1 is MGHRA, CDR2 YSYEKL. Losses at the gene ends were 0 bases for V and 0 bases for J; bases not matched to a gene: 8. The CDR3 here is CASSQEGSGFSSYNEQFF. CDR3 nucleotide sequence: TGCGCCAGCAGCCAAGAGGGTAGCGGGTTTAGCTCCTACAATGAGCAGTTCTTC.

This clone came up a few times. This sequence joins TRBV29-1 and TRBJ2-5; D gene uncertain. This CDR3 is 12 amino acids long. From germline, CDR1 is SQVTM and CDR2 ANQGSEA. The V end lost 5 bases, the J end lost 5 bases, and 12 bases lay between the germline ends. The CDR3 region is CSVHPGEETQYF. The CDR3 coding sequence is TGCAGCGTTCATCCCGGAGAGGAGACCCAGTACTTC.

V is TRBV9 and J is TRBJ1-1; 7 nucleotides agree with TRBD1. CDR3 length: 14 residues. V trimming: 4 bases; J trimming: 0 bases; junction bases outside the gene matches: 3. CDR1 SGDLS and CDR2 YYNGEE come from the germline V gene. CDR3 sequence: CASSTGQLNTEAFF. As DNA, the CDR3 is TGTGCCAGCAGCACGGGACAGTTGAACACTGAAGCTTTCTTT. The full variable domain, completed using reference TRBV9 and TRBJ1-1, is DSGVTQTPKHLITATGQRVTLRCSPRSGDLSVYWYQQSLDQGLQFLIQYYNGEERAKGNILERFSAQQFPDLHSELNLSSLELGDSALYFCASSTGQLNTEAFFGQGTRLTVV.

This clone was seen a few times. V and J are TRBV27 and TRBJ2-5, with 13 bases identical to TRBD2. After removal of 5 bases from V and 5 bases from J, the junction contained 5 bases not matched to a gene. This CDR3 is 15 amino acids long. Germline V gene data show CDR1 as MNHEY and CDR2 as SMNVEV (reference sequence). The CDR3 DNA is TGTGCCAGCAGTCAGGGACTAGCGGGGTTGGAGACCCAGTACTTC. This sequence encodes CASSQGLAGLETQYF.

This clone turned up a few times. The same CDR3 arises from other DNA sequences in this sample as well. This rearrangement joins TRBV4-3 to TRBJ1-2; 9 bases align to TRBD1. The V gene's germline CDR1 is LGHNA and CDR2 YSLEER. The CDR3 contains 14 residues. V shed 0 bases, J shed 8 bases, and the junction held 4 bases outside the gene matches. The CDR3 loop is CASSQEQGAWGYTF. CDR3 bases: TGCGCCAGCAGCCAAGAACAGGGGGCGTGGGGCTACACCTTC.

J is TRBJ1-1 and V is TRBV4-2; a possible D gene is TRBD1 (5 bases). The CDR3 has 14 amino acids. The V end was cut by 4 bases, the J end by 3 bases, with 12 bases between. Germline V lookup: CDR1 LGHNA, CDR2 YNFKEQ. The CDR3 spells CASSRRGQHTEAFF. For the CDR3, the DNA is TGTGCCAGCAGCCGACGAGGACAACACACTGAAGCTTTCTTT.

The gene calls are TRBV4-3 and TRBJ2-1, with D tentatively TRBD1 (5 bases). Germline values: CDR1 LGHNA, CDR2 YSLEER. V dropped 3 bases and J dropped 1 base, with 10 bases sitting between them. This CDR3 region has 15 residues. The CDR3, as DNA: TGCGCCAGCAGCCAGCAGGGTAGGTCCTACAATGAGCAGTTCTTC. The encoded protein is CASSQQGRSYNEQFF.

This clone was detected a few times. The genes are TRBV4-3 and TRBJ2-1; 8 bases are a match to TRBD1. CDR1 LGHNA and CDR2 YSLEER come from the germline V gene. The length of the CDR3 is 15 residues. V lost 8 bases to trimming and J lost 4 bases; unmatched junction nucleotides: 10. The CDR3 DNA is TGCGCCAGCCAAATCTCCCGGACAGGGTACAATGAGCAGTTCTTC. It is translated as CASQISRTGYNEQFF.

In this sample, this clone turned up a few times. CDR3 loop: CASSPPGQSNQPQHF. CDR3 sequence (DNA): TGTGCCAGCAGTCCTCCGGGACAGAGCAATCAGCCCCAGCATTTT. The chain employs TRBV7-9 and TRBJ1-5, with 7 nucleotides matching TRBD1. The CDR3 totals 15 residues. Looked up from germline, CDR1 is SEHNR and CDR2 is FQNEAQ (reference sequence). The ends lost 6 bases at V and 1 base at J; junction bases unmatched: 6.

This clone was observed a handful of times. This rearrangement joins TRBV15 to TRBJ1-6; unclear D gene. This CDR3 spans 14 amino acids. In germline, CDR1 is LNHNV, CDR2 YYDKDF (reference sequence). Trimming removed 5 bases at V and 0 bases at J, with 5 bases between. This chain's CDR3 is CATSRLSYNSPLHF. In nucleotides, the CDR3 is TGTGCCACCAGCCGACTCTCCTATAATTCACCCCTCCACTTT.